This T cell receptor beta chain was captured in a study of blood T cells in healthy people across ages. Whole-study findings and limits: Any conclusive comparison of naive versus antigen-experienced cells was prevented by using unsorted PBMCs.

CDR3 length: 15 amino acids. Trimming took off 6 bases at V and 2 bases at J, with 15 bases between the two ends. CDR1 is MNHEY, CDR2 SVGAGI, per germline. Worth noting for this clonotype: Antigen unknown.

With a J-beta primer mix and a sample-barcoded 5' primer, a second PCR ran 7 to 11 cycles. A single record per CDR3 protein comes from TCRdb applying MiXCR to the 5' RACE reads. The sample lists more than 600,000 distinct CDR3 sequences; 20% to 25% were seen once. PBMCs, at least 6 million per sample, were isolated. In addition, the sample was reused for a study of T cells of mothers and their children.

The specimen was blood. The receptor's source is a boy younger than 18 in good health. This chain connects TRBV6-5 to TRBJ2-3, with D perhaps given as TRBD1 or TRBD2 (6 bases each). The CDR3 region has the DNA TGTGCCAGCAGCCGCGGGGACACCTACACAGATACGCAGTATTTT. Protein sequence: CASSRGDTYTDTQYF.